This entry lists 29 T cell receptor beta chains sequenced from one sample in a study of blood T cell repertoires in COVID-19. Sequencing was performed with immunoSEQ multiplex PCR; in TCRdb, only in-frame clones are kept and a portion is missing. The sample shows about 340,000 clones, about nine tenths of them seen only once. The specimen sequenced was peripheral blood. Receptors originate from a woman aged 65 to 85 with COVID-19, enrolled during active disease.

V is TRBV4-1 and J is TRBJ2-2; D might be TRBD2 (6 bases). From germline, CDR1 is MGHRA and CDR2 YSYEKL. V lost 3 bases, J lost 0 bases, and 14 bases lay in between. This CDR3 contains 17 residues. CDR3 in amino acids: CASSHSPSGANTGELFF. The DNA for the CDR3 is TGCGCCAGCAGCCATAGTCCTTCGGGGGCGAACACCGGGGAGCTGTTTTTT.

The V and J genes are TRBV5-1 and TRBJ1-2, with TRBD1 identical over 9 bases. Trimming took 2 bases from V and 8 from J; bases not matched to a gene: 7. The CDR3 covers 14 residues. CDR1 SGHRS and CDR2 YFSETQ come from the germline V gene. Here the CDR3 DNA reads TGCGCCAGCAGCTTAGAACAGGGGGCGATCGGCTACACCTTC. It yields the protein CASSLEQGAIGYTF.

This chain joins TRBV28 and TRBJ2-3; 8 bases are shared with TRBD2. There are 14 residues in the CDR3. Looked up from germline, CDR1 is MDHEN and CDR2 is SYDVKM. With 7 bases clipped from V and 1 base from J, the junction kept 4 bases outside the gene matches. The CDR3 reads CASIGGAGTDTQYF. The CDR3 nucleotides are TGTGCCAGCATCGGGGGGGCGGGCACAGATACGCAGTATTTT.

In this sample, this clone turned up once. The gene calls are TRBV7-2 and TRBJ1-3; D remains unclear. CDR1 is SGHTA and CDR2 is FQGNSA in the germline V gene. This CDR3 region has 15 residues. Trimming cost V 0 bases and J 0 bases, with 6 bases left between them. CDR3 protein: CASSLARDSGNTIYF. Written as DNA, the CDR3 is TGTGCCAGCAGCTTAGCGCGGGACTCTGGAAACACCATATATTTT.

This clone showed up just once. The chain has TRBV4-3 and TRBJ2-7, with D possibly matching TRBD2 (6 bases). The germline CDR1 and CDR2 sequences are LGHNA and YSLEER. The CDR3 sequence is 15 residues long. V was cut by 1 base and J by 0 bases, with 10 bases left in between. The CDR3 DNA reads as TGCGCCAGCAGCCAAGTGGCGGGGAACTCCTACGAGCAGTACTTC. As protein: CASSQVAGNSYEQYF.

CDR3 DNA: TGTGCCAGCAGCGACAGGGCTGATTCACCCCTCCACTTT. It specifies CASSDRADSPLHF. The chain carries TRBV6-2 or TRBV6-3 and TRBJ1-6, with TRBD1 matching 7 bases. CDR1 MNHEY and CDR2 SVGEGT come from the germline V gene. The CDR3 length is 13 residues. V lost 6 bases to trimming and J lost 8 bases; unmatched junction nucleotides: 4.

The chain links TRBV10-3 to TRBJ2-7; TRBD2 matches 11 bases. Germline V lookup: CDR1 ENHRY, CDR2 SYGVKD. The CDR3 has 13 amino acids. The ends lost 9 bases at V and 7 bases at J; junction bases unmatched: 8. This CDR3 is CAMSSGGAVEQYF. The CDR3 DNA is TGTGCCATGAGTAGCGGGGGGGCCGTGGAGCAGTACTTC.

Worth noting for this clone: Additional DNA sequences in this sample encode the identical CDR3. The rearrangement uses TRBV6-5 and TRBJ2-7, with D uncertain. Germline lookup yields CDR1 MNHEY and CDR2 SVGAGI. Deletions cut 4 bases from V and 4 bases from J, with 8 bases between. The CDR3 loop spans 12 amino acids. CDR3 protein: CASSSRGYEQYF. The CDR3 DNA follows: TGTGCCAGCAGTTCCCGAGGTTACGAGCAGTACTTC.

This clone came up once. CDR3 region: CASSLGGGRARTEAFF. Written as DNA, the CDR3 is TGTGCCAGCAGCTTAGGCGGGGGCCGGGCGAGGACTGAAGCTTTCTTT. The chain joins TRBV7-9 to TRBJ1-1; weak D call: TRBD1 (6 bases). This CDR3 has 16 amino acids. V was cut by 1 base and J by 5 bases, with 17 bases left in between. Germline assignment: CDR1 SEHNR and CDR2 FQNEAQ (reference sequence). The variable domain in full, completed from reference TRBV7-9 and TRBJ1-1, reads DTGVSQNPRHKITKRGQNVTFRCDPISEHNRLYWYRQTLGQGPEFLTYFQNEAQLEKSRLLSDRFSAERPKGSFSTLEIQRTEQGDSAMYLCASSLGGGRARTEAFFGQGTRLTVV.

The sample holds a few counts of this clone. The rearrangement links TRBV15 to TRBJ1-2, with D unresolved. CDR1 is LNHNV, CDR2 YYDKDF, per germline (reference sequence). The CDR3 consists of 13 residues. Trimming removed 1 base at V and 8 bases at J, with 11 bases between. The CDR3 sequence is CATSRVAGEGYTF. The DNA of the CDR3 is TGTGCCACCAGCAGAGTGGCGGGCGAGGGCTACACCTTC. The full variable domain, rest sourced from reference TRBV15 and TRBJ1-2, is DAMVIQNPRYQVTQFGKPVTLSCSQTLNHNVMYWYQQKSSQAPKLLFHYYDKDFNNEADTPDNFQSRRPNTSFCFLDIRSPGLGDTAMYLCATSRVAGEGYTFGSGTRLTVV.

CDR3 bases: TGTGCCAGCAGCCCAAGAACAGGGGGCAGCACAGATACGCAGTATTTT. The encoded protein is CASSPRTGGSTDTQYF. The V gene is TRBV9, the J gene TRBJ2-3, with 9 bases fitting TRBD1. Germline trimming cut 4 bases from V and 0 bases from J; bases unmatched to any gene: 6. The CDR3 is made up of 16 amino acids. The germline CDR1 and CDR2 sequences are SGDLS and YYNGEE.

The gene calls are TRBV19 and TRBJ1-6; perhaps TRBD1 as D (5 bases). V lost 6 bases, J lost 8 bases, and 20 bases lay in between. The CDR3 runs to 16 residues. The germline CDR1 and CDR2 sequences are LNHDA and SQIVND (reference sequence). The CDR3: CASRSSGMRNHSPLHF. CDR3 bases: TGTGCCAGTAGATCGTCAGGGATGAGGAACCATTCACCCCTCCACTTT.

The rearrangement links TRBV4-1 to TRBJ2-5; possible D gene TRBD1, 6 bases. CDR1 is MGHRA, CDR2 YSYEKL, per germline. The length of the CDR3 is 15 residues. The V end lost 0 bases, the J end lost 6 bases, and 14 bases lay between the germline ends. The CDR3 loop reads CASSQDGTPGQTQYF. CDR3 in DNA: TGCGCCAGCAGCCAAGACGGGACACCTGGACAGACCCAGTACTTC.

The CDR3 is CASSQETSSKTQYF. DNA for the CDR3: TGCGCCAGCAGCCAAGAAACTAGCAGTAAGACCCAGTACTTC. The chain recombines TRBV4-3 with TRBJ2-5; D possibly corresponds to TRBD2 (6 bases). This CDR3 spans 14 amino acids. Trimming took off 0 bases at V and 6 bases at J, with 11 bases between the two ends. Germline V lookup: CDR1 LGHNA, CDR2 YSLEER.

The V call is TRBV6-5, the J call TRBJ1-1; 9 bases line up with TRBD1. The V segment lost 5 bases and the J segment 3 bases; nucleotides outside the gene matches: 4. This CDR3 region has 14 residues. CDR1 is MNHEY, CDR2 SVGAGI, per germline. The CDR3 spells CASSLQGAYTEAFF. CDR3 nucleotides: TGTGCCAGCAGTCTACAGGGGGCTTACACTGAAGCTTTCTTT.

This clone was seen a single time. The chain combines TRBV9 with TRBJ1-1; D is perhaps TRBD1 (5 bases). Trimming shortened V by 0 bases and J by 0 bases, and 9 bases separated the two germline ends. The CDR3 runs to 15 residues. In germline, CDR1 is SGDLS, CDR2 YYNGEE. CDR3 sequence: CASSVDNRMNTEAFF. In nucleotides, the CDR3 is TGTGCCAGCAGCGTAGATAACAGGATGAACACTGAAGCTTTCTTT.

This clone was picked up one time. The genes are TRBV6-5 and TRBJ1-2, with D possibly matching TRBD1 (5 bases). The CDR3 runs to 14 residues. V was shortened by 5 bases and J by 4 bases, with 14 bases between the two germline ends. Germline V gene lookup returns CDR1 MNHEY and CDR2 SVGAGI. The CDR3 sequence is CASSPSAGLYGYTF. The CDR3 coding sequence is TGTGCCAGCAGTCCCTCGGCAGGGCTCTATGGCTACACCTTC.

The chain carries TRBV5-4 and TRBJ2-5; the match to TRBD1 covers 8 bases. J lost 3 bases, V lost 4 bases, and 2 bases had no gene match. The CDR3 runs 13 residues. Germline V gives CDR1 SGHNT, CDR2 YYREEE (reference sequence). The CDR3 is CASSPDREETQYF. The CDR3 DNA follows: TGTGCCAGCAGCCCGGACAGGGAAGAGACCCAGTACTTC.

In its sample, this clone was seen once. The CDR3, as DNA: TGTGCCAACCCCATGAGGTACAAGAAGGACTATAATTCACCCCTCCACTTT. It specifies CANPMRYKKDYNSPLHF. The chain recombines TRBV28 with TRBJ1-6; D not resolved. Trimming shortened V by 10 bases and J by 3 bases, and 22 bases separated the two germline ends. Per germline, CDR1 MDHEN and CDR2 SYDVKM. The CDR3 spans 17 residues.

The V and J genes are TRBV2 and TRBJ1-6; D unresolved. Trimming took 6 bases from V and 10 from J, leaving 10 bases between them. This CDR3 is 12 amino acids long. From germline, CDR1 is SNHLY and CDR2 FYNNEI. The CDR3 reads CASREQWSPLHF. The CDR3 bases are TGTGCCAGCAGAGAACAGTGGTCACCCCTCCACTTT.

This clone was recorded many times. Written as DNA, the CDR3 is TGTGCCTGGAGTGTAGTGTTCGCGAATCAGCCCCAGCATTTT. This encodes CAWSVVFANQPQHF. The chain links TRBV30 to TRBJ1-5; unclear D gene. V lost 0 bases to trimming and J lost 4 bases, with 10 bases between them. The CDR3 loop spans 14 amino acids. CDR1 is GTSNPN and CDR2 is SVGIG in the germline V gene (reference sequence).

The V and J genes are TRBV3-1 (or the pseudogene TRBV3-2) and TRBJ2-2; TRBD2 matches 8 bases. This CDR3 is built from 17 residues. V gave up 3 bases and J gave up 5 bases; unmatched junction bases: 11. Germline CDR1 and CDR2: LGHDT and YNNKEL (reference sequence). CDR3 in DNA: TGTGCCAGCAGCCAGCCCCGGGGCGGGGGGTATACCGGGGAGCTGTTTTTT. Its translation: CASSQPRGGGYTGELFF.

V and J are TRBV2 and TRBJ2-3; 8 positions agree with TRBD2. CDR3 length equals 13 residues. V gave up 7 bases and J gave up 5 bases; unmatched junction bases: 5. Per the germline V gene, CDR1 is SNHLY and CDR2 is FYNNEI. CDR3 bases: TGTGCCAGCACCGAGAGCGGGGGAGATACGCAGTATTTT. It is translated as CASTESGGDTQYF.

As to this clone: This sample also contains other DNA sequences that code for the same CDR3. V and J are TRBV19 and TRBJ1-2, with 9 bases identical to TRBD1. This CDR3 has 13 residues. CDR1 is LNHDA and CDR2 is SQIVND in the germline V gene (reference sequence). The V and J ends lost 6 bases and 8 bases, in that order; junction bases with no gene match: 7. In nucleotides, the CDR3 is TGTGCCAGTAGCCCGGACAGGGGACGAGGCTACACCTTC. Its protein product is CASSPDRGRGYTF. The entire variable domain, with the rest obtained from reference TRBV19 and TRBJ1-2, is as follows: DGGITQSPKYLFRKEGQNVTLSCEQNLNHDAMYWYRQDPGQGLRLIYYSQIVNDFQKGDIAEGYSVSREKKESFPLTVTSAQKNPTAFYLCASSPDRGRGYTFGSGTRLTVV.

The chain is built from TRBV6-1 and TRBJ1-2; weak D call: TRBD1 (5 bases). V was cut by 3 bases and J by 8 bases, with 19 bases left in between. Germline V gene lookup returns CDR1 MNHNS and CDR2 SASEGT. This CDR3 is built from 15 residues. CDR3 sequence (DNA): TGTGCCAGCAGTGACGGGAGGAGGACAAGTCGGGGCTACACCTTC. Amino acids: CASSDGRRTSRGYTF.

This chain joins TRBV6-5 and TRBJ1-1; D possibly corresponds to TRBD1 (5 bases). The CDR3 is 14 amino acids. V shed 6 bases and J shed 3 bases, with 14 bases lying between them. The germline V gene has CDR1 MNHEY and CDR2 SVGAGI. In nucleotides, the CDR3 is TGTGCCAGCAGAGTTACTTTAGGGGACACTGAAGCTTTCTTT. Translation: CASRVTLGDTEAFF.

The rearrangement links TRBV29-1 to TRBJ1-3; unclear D gene. The germline V gene has CDR1 SQVTM and CDR2 ANQGSEA. The CDR3 has 13 amino acids. Trimming left V 4 bases short and J 8 bases short, with 15 bases between. The DNA for the CDR3 is TGCAGCGTTGTAGAGCCTGTAGCTGACACCATATATTTT. It is translated as CSVVEPVADTIYF.

The V and J genes are TRBV3-1 (or the pseudogene TRBV3-2) and TRBJ1-1; D may be TRBD1 (6 bases). The V and J ends lost 0 bases and 7 bases respectively, with 9 bases between them. The CDR3 is made up of 13 amino acids. The germline CDR1 and CDR2 sequences are LGHDT and YNNKEL (reference sequence). The chain's CDR3 is CASSQDRGYEAFF. Written as DNA, the CDR3 is TGTGCCAGCAGCCAAGACAGGGGATATGAAGCTTTCTTT.

This clone came up once. The genes are TRBV4-1 and TRBJ1-6; D is uncertain. The length of the CDR3 is 14 residues. Germline assignment: CDR1 MGHRA and CDR2 YSYEKL. The ends were cut back, 6 bases at V and 7 bases at J, with 13 bases in the middle. The DNA for the CDR3 is TGCGCCAGCAGTCTGATCCCGGGGAATTCACCCCTCCACTTT. Translated, it gives CASSLIPGNSPLHF.